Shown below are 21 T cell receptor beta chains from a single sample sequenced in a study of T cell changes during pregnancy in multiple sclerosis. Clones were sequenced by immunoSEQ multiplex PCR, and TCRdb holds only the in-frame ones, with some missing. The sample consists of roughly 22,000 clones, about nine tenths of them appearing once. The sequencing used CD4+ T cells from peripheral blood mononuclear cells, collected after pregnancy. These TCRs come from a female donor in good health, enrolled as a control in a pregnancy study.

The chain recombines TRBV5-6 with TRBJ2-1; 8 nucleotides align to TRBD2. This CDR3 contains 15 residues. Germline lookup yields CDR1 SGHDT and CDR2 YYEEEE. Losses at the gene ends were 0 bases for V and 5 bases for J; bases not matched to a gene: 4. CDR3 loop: CASSLGLATNNEQFF. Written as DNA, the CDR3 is TGTGCCAGCAGCTTGGGACTAGCGACTAACAATGAGCAGTTCTTC.

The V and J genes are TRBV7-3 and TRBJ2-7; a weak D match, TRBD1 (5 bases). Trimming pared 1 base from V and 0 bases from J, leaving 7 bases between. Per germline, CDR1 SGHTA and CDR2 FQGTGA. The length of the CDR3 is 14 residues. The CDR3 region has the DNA TGTGCCAGCAGCTTAAACAGGAACTCCTACGAGCAGTACTTC. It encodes CASSLNRNSYEQYF.

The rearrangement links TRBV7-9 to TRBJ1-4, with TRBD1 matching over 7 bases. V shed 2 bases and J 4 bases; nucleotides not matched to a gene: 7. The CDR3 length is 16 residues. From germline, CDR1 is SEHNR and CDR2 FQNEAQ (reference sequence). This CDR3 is CASSLMVGQHNEKLFF. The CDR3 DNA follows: TGTGCCAGCAGCTTAATGGTGGGACAGCATAATGAAAAACTGTTTTTT. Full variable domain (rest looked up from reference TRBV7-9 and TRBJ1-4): DTGVSQNPRHKITKRGQNVTFRCDPISEHNRLYWYRQTLGQGPEFLTYFQNEAQLEKSRLLSDRFSAERPKGSFSTLEIQRTEQGDSAMYLCASSLMVGQHNEKLFFGSGTQLSVL.

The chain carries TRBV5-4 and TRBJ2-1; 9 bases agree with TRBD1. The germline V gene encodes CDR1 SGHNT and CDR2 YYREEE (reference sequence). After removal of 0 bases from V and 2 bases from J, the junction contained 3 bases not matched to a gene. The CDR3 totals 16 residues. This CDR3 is CASSLDRDRAYNEQFF. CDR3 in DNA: TGTGCCAGCAGCTTGGATAGGGACAGGGCCTACAATGAGCAGTTCTTC.

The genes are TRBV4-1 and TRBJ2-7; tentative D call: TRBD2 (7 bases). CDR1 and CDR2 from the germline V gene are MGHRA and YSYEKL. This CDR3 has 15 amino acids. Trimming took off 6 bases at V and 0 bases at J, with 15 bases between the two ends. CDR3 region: CASSNTGGSSYEQYF. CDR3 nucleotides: TGCGCCAGCAGTAATACGGGGGGCAGCTCCTACGAGCAGTACTTC.

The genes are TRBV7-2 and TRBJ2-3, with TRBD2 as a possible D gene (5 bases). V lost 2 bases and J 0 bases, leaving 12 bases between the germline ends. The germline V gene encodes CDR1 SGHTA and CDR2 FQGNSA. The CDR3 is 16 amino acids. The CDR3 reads CASSLRPPGSTDTQYF. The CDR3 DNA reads TGTGCCAGCAGCTTACGTCCCCCGGGGAGCACAGATACGCAGTATTTT.

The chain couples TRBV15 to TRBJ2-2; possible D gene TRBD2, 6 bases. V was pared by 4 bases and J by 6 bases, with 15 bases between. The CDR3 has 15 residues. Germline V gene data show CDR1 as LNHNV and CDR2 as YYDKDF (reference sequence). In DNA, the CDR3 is TGTGCCACCAGCAAGGGACGGGCGGGATCCGGGGAGCTGTTTTTT. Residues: CATSKGRAGSGELFF.

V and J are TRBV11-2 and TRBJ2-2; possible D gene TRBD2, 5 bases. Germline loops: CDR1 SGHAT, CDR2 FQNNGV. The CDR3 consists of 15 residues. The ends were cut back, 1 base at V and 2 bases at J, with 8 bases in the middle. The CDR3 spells CASSLAGVNTGELFF. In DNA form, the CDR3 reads TGTGCCAGCAGCTTAGCCGGGGTCAACACCGGGGAGCTGTTTTTT.

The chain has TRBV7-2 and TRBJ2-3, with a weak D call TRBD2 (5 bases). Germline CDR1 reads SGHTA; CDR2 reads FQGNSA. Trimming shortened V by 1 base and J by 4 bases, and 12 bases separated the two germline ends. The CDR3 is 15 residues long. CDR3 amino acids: CASSLGGVGADTQYF. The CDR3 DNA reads TGTGCCAGCAGCTTAGGGGGAGTTGGAGCAGATACGCAGTATTTT.

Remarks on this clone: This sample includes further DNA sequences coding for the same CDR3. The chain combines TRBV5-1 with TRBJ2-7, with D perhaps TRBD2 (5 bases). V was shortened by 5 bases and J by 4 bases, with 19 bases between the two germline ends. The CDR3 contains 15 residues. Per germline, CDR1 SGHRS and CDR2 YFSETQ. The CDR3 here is CASRPSSTSGYEQYF. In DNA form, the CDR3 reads TGCGCCAGCAGACCGTCTAGCACCTCTGGGTACGAGCAGTACTTC.

CDR3 coding DNA: TGCGCCAGCAGCTTGTTCTCGGGGACAGGGATGACCTACGAGCAGTACTTC. Protein sequence: CASSLFSGTGMTYEQYF. The chain joins TRBV5-1 to TRBJ2-7; 9 bases agree with TRBD1. Per germline, CDR1 SGHRS and CDR2 YFSETQ. CDR3 size: 17 residues. The J segment lost 2 bases and the V segment lost 1 base, leaving 10 bases of the junction unmatched. Full variable domain (missing parts from reference TRBV5-1 and TRBJ2-7): KAGVTQTPRYLIKTRGQQVTLSCSPISGHRSVSWYQQTPGQGLQFLFEYFSETQRNKGNFPGRFSGRQFSNSRSEMNVSTLELGDSALYLCASSLFSGTGMTYEQYFGPGTRLTVT.

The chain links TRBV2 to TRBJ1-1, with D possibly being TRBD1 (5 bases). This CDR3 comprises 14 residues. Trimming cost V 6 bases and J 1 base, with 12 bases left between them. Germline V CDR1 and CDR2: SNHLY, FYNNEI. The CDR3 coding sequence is TGTGCCAGCAGCACGGACACGCGGAACACTGAAGCTTTCTTT. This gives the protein CASSTDTRNTEAFF.

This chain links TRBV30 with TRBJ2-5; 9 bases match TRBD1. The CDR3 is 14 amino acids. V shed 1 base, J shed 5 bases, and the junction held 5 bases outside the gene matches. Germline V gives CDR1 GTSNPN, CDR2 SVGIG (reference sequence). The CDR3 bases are TGTGCCTGGAGTGCGGACAGGGGAGTTGAGACCCAGTACTTC. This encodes CAWSADRGVETQYF.

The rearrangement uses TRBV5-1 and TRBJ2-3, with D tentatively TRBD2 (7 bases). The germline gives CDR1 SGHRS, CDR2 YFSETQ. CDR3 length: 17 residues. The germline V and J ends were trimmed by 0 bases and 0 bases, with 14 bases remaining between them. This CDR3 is CASSLAARGRSTDTQYF. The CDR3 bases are TGCGCCAGCAGCTTGGCTGCGCGGGGGCGGAGCACAGATACGCAGTATTTT.

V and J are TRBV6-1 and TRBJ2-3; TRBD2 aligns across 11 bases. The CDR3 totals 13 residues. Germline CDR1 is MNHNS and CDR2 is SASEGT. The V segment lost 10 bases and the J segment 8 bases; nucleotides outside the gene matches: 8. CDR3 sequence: CATELAGAGTQYF. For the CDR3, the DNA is TGTGCCACCGAACTAGCGGGAGCGGGTACGCAGTATTTT.

The CDR3: CASSLATSATYEQYF. The CDR3 nucleotides are TGTGCCAGCAGCTTAGCGACTAGCGCGACCTACGAGCAGTACTTC. The V call is TRBV7-2, the J call TRBJ2-7; 8 bases agree with TRBD2. Losses at the gene ends were 0 bases for V and 2 bases for J; bases not matched to a gene: 3. The CDR3 consists of 15 residues. In germline, CDR1 is SGHTA, CDR2 FQGNSA.

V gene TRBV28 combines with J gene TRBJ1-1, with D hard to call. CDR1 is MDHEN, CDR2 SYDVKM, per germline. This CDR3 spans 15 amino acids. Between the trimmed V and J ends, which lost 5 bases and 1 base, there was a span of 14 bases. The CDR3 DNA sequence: TGTGCCAGCAGTGCCCTACAGAGCTGGAACACTGAAGCTTTCTTT. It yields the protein CASSALQSWNTEAFF.

Here the CDR3 reads CASSDLGASSPLHF. CDR3 DNA: TGTGCCAGCAGTGATCTGGGGGCTAGTTCACCCCTCCACTTT. This chain joins TRBV25-1 and TRBJ1-6; perhaps TRBD1 as D (6 bases). CDR1 and CDR2 from the germline V gene are MGHDK and SYGVNS. Trimming left V 3 bases short and J 9 bases short, with 12 bases between. This CDR3 spans 14 amino acids.

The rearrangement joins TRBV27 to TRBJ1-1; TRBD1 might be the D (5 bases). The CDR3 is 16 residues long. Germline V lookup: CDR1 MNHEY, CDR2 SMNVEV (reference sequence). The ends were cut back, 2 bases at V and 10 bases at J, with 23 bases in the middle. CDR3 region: CASSLPPGGVEIPAFF. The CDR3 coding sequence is TGTGCCAGCAGTTTACCGCCCGGGGGGGTGGAAATTCCAGCTTTCTTT.

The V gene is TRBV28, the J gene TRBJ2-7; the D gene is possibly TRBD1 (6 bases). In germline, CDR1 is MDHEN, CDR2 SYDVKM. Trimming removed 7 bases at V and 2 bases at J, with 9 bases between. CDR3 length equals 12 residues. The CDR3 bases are TGTGCCAGCACCAGGGGACCCTACGAGCAGTACTTC. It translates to CASTRGPYEQYF.

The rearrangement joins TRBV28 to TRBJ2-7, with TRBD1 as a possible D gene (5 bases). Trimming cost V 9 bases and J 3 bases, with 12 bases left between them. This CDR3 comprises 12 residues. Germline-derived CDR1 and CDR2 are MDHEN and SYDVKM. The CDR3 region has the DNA TGTGCCAGTTGGGGCTCAGACTACGAGCAGTACTTC. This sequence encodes CASWGSDYEQYF.